A selection of T cell receptor beta chains follows, all from one sample in a study of OX40 agonist ivuxolimab in advanced cancers. Libraries were prepared by immunoSEQ multiplex PCR; TCRdb keeps only in-frame clonotypes and omits some of them. The sample consists of roughly 80,000 clones, around 87% of them appearing once. This specimen was CD4+ or CD8+ T cells sorted from blood, taken in a trial of the OX40 agonist ivuxolimab. Receptors were obtained from an adult with an advanced solid tumor such as melanoma, head and neck, liver or kidney cancer. Both conserved end residues are part of each CDR3. The D gene is left open where the match is weak.

TRBV6-1	TRBJ2-4	TRBD1	TGTGCCAGCAGTGAAGTTGCAGGGGGCAACATTCAGTACTTC	CASSEVAGGNIQYF
TRBV18	TRBJ2-2	TRBD1	TGTGCCAGCTCAACCAGGACAGGGGCCACCGGGGAGCTGTTTTTT	CASSTRTGATGELFF
TRBV18	TRBJ1-3	NA	TGTGCCAGCTCACCCTCTCGGTCTGGAAACACCATATATTTT	CASSPSRSGNTIYF
TRBV28	TRBJ1-4	TRBD1	TGTGCCAGCAGTGCCCCGGGACAGGGGTACGGTAATGAAAAACTGTTTTTT	CASSAPGQGYGNEKLFF
TRBV7-9	TRBJ2-2	NA	TGTGCCAGCAGCTTAGACACAGCGCGGGGCACCGGGGAGCTGTTTTTT	CASSLDTARGTGELFF
TRBV6-5	TRBJ1-5	NA	TGTGCCAGCTCCCACAATAGCAATCAGCCCCAGCATTTT	CASSHNSNQPQHF
TRBV6-5	TRBJ1-1	NA	TGTGCCAGCAGGAAGACTGACAAGGCTGAAGCTTTCTTT	CASRKTDKAEAFF
TRBV5-4	TRBJ1-4	NA	TGTGCCAGCAGCCTGATAAATGAAAAACTGTTTTTT	CASSLINEKLFF
TRBV27	TRBJ1-1	NA	TGTGCCAGCAGACCAGGGTATCGCACTGAAGCTTTCTTT	CASRPGYRTEAFF
TRBV5-6	TRBJ2-1	TRBD2	TGTGCCAGCAGCTCTCAGCGGGAGACCTCCTACAATGAGCAGTTCTTC	CASSSQRETSYNEQFF
TRBV14	TRBJ1-2	NA	TGTGCCAGCAGCCTCCGGGGCTCCGCGTGGGGCTACACCTTC	CASSLRGSAWGYTF
TRBV14	TRBJ2-5	TRBD1	TGTGCCAGCAGCCAATGGGACAGGGGGCAAGAGACCCAGTACTTC	CASSQWDRGQETQYF
TRBV15	TRBJ2-7	NA	TGTGCCACCAGCAGAGGGGGGAACGAGCAGTACTTC	CATSRGGNEQYF
TRBV6-6	TRBJ2-4	NA	TGTGCCAGCAGTTACCAGACTATAAAAAACATTCAGTACTTC	CASSYQTIKNIQYF
TRBV10-3	TRBJ1-2	NA	TGTGCCATCTTATCGGACGACAGGTTGAGCTACACCTTC	CAILSDDRLSYTF
TRBV6-6	TRBJ2-1	TRBD2	TGTGCCAGCTGTAGTCCGAGCGGGGGTACCACTTATGAGCAGTTCTTC	CASCSPSGGTTYEQFF
TRBV27	TRBJ2-1	NA	TGTGCCAGCAGCATCGAGGACGGATACAATGAGCAGTTCTTC	CASSIEDGYNEQFF